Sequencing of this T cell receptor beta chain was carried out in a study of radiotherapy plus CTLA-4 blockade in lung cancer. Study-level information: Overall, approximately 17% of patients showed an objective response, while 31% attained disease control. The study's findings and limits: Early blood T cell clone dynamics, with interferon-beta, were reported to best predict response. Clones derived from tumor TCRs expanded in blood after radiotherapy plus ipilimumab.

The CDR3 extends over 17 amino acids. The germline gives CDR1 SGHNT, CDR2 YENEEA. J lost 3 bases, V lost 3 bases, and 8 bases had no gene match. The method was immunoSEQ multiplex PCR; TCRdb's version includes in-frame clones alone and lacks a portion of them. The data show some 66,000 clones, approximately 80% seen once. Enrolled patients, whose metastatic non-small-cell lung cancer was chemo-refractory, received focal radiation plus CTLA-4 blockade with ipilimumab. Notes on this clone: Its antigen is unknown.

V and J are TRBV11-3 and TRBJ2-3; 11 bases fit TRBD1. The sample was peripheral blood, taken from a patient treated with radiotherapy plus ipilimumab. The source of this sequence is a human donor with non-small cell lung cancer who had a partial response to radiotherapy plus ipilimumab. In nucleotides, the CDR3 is TGTGCCAGCAGCTTGGGTCCAGGACAGGGGGCTACAGATACGCAGTATTTT. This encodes CASSLGPGQGATDTQYF.